This entry describes one T cell receptor (beta chain). This record belongs to a study of graft-versus-host responses after intestinal transplantation. Study summary: Every recipient had anti-thymocyte globulin induction and roughly three years of tacrolimus plus steroids.

J was trimmed by 0 bases and V by 3 bases; bases with no gene match: 10. This CDR3 has 18 residues. Per germline, CDR1 LGHNA and CDR2 YNFKEQ. Sequencing was performed with immunoSEQ multiplex PCR; in TCRdb, only in-frame clones are kept and a portion is missing. This sample carries 17,000 or so clones, approximately 86% of them seen once, and the ten largest clones take around 50%. This sequence joins TRBV4-2 and TRBJ2-7; 11 bases line up with TRBD2. The sample was bone marrow, taken about 130 days after transplant. This clonotype was sampled from a human patient who received an intestinal transplant, so some T cells may come from the graft donor. In nucleotides, the CDR3 is TGTGCCAGCAGCCACGGACGACTAGGACTAGCGGGCTCCTACGAGCAGTACTTC. Translating gives CASSHGRLGLAGSYEQYF.